The next 10 T cell receptor beta chains were all read from a single sample in a study of shared clonotypes between healthy human individuals. Assay used: immunoSEQ multiplex PCR; TCRdb lists only in-frame clones, some missing. Among 850,000 to 1,200,000 clones listed, about three quarters were seen once. Sequencing was performed on memory CD4+ T cells sorted from blood. Described subset: CD45RA-negative fraction. These receptors were obtained from a young man in good health.

The J gene is TRBJ2-1, the V gene TRBV5-1, with D perhaps matching TRBD1 (5 bases). The germline V gene encodes CDR1 SGHRS and CDR2 YFSETQ. Trimming removed 1 base at V and 4 bases at J, with 9 bases between. The CDR3 sequence is 14 residues long. CDR3 sequence (DNA): TGCGCCAGCAGCTTGCCACAGGAGTACAATGAGCAGTTCTTC. Its protein is CASSLPQEYNEQFF.

The CDR3 sequence is CASSLRTGTYEQYF. In DNA, the CDR3 is TGTGCCAGCAGCTTAAGGACAGGTACCTACGAGCAGTACTTC. The chain carries TRBV7-2 and TRBJ2-7; 7 bases align to TRBD1. V gave up 2 bases and J gave up 2 bases; unmatched junction bases: 3. This CDR3 is built from 14 residues. The germline gives CDR1 SGHTA, CDR2 FQGNSA. Supplemented by reference TRBV7-2 and TRBJ2-7, the full variable domain reads GAGVSQSPSNKVTEKGKDVELRCDPISGHTALYWYRQSLGQGLEFLIYFQGNSAPDKSGLPSDRFSAERTGGSVSTLTIQRTQQEDSAVYLCASSLRTGTYEQYFGPGTRLTVT.

The chain joins TRBV2 to TRBJ2-5; the match to TRBD2 covers 9 bases. Unmatched junction bases numbered 21, after V lost 7 bases and J lost 9 bases. Germline V gives CDR1 SNHLY, CDR2 FYNNEI. This CDR3 contains 17 residues. CDR3 residues: CASTVDLAGYTAWAQYF. For the CDR3, the DNA is TGTGCCAGCACCGTTGACCTAGCGGGATACACAGCCTGGGCCCAGTACTTC. Full variable domain (missing parts from reference TRBV2 and TRBJ2-5): EPEVTQTPSHQVTQMGQEVILRCVPISNHLYFYWYRQILGQKVEFLVSFYNNEISEKSEIFDDQFSVERPDGSNFTLKIRSTKLEDSAMYFCASTVDLAGYTAWAQYFGPGTRLLVL.

The rearrangement links TRBV10-1 to TRBJ2-3; 11 bases agree with TRBD2. V was clipped by 0 bases and J by 1 base; unmatched bases: 3. The CDR3 loop spans 17 amino acids. CDR1 is WNHNN and CDR2 is SYGVQD in the germline V gene (reference sequence). The CDR3 loop is CASSESPGLAGTDTQYF. The DNA of the CDR3 is TGCGCCAGCAGTGAGTCCCCGGGACTAGCGGGCACAGATACGCAGTATTTT.

The rearrangement joins TRBV30 to TRBJ1-4, with a weak D call TRBD1 (5 bases). CDR3 size: 13 residues. Germline V lookup: CDR1 GTSNPN, CDR2 SVGIG (reference sequence). The germline V and J ends were trimmed by 2 bases and 8 bases, with 12 bases remaining between them. The CDR3 DNA is TGTGCCTGGAGTCCAGGGATTGGGGAAAAACTGTTTTTT. It codes for CAWSPGIGEKLFF. The entire variable domain, with the rest obtained from reference TRBV30 and TRBJ1-4, is as follows: SQTIHQWPATLVQPVGSPLSLECTVEGTSNPNLYWYRQAAGRGLQLLFYSVGIGQISSEVPQNLSASRPQDRQFILSSKKLLLSDSGFYLCAWSPGIGEKLFFGSGTQLSVL.

The rearrangement uses TRBV2 and TRBJ1-2, with 7 bases fitting TRBD1. Germline V CDR1 and CDR2: SNHLY, FYNNEI. This CDR3 comprises 14 residues. After removal of 6 bases from V and 5 bases from J, the junction contained 9 bases not matched to a gene. Here the CDR3 reads CASSPGQRRYGYTF. The CDR3 DNA follows: TGTGCCAGCAGCCCGGGACAGCGGAGATATGGCTACACCTTC.

This clone was detected a few times. The chain uses TRBV29-1 and TRBJ1-1, with unresolved D. V shed 5 bases and J shed 2 bases, with 12 bases lying between them. The CDR3 runs to 13 residues. CDR1 is SQVTM and CDR2 is ANQGSEA in the germline V gene. The CDR3 bases are TGCAGCGTTCGCAGGTGGGATAACACTGAAGCTTTCTTT. It codes for CSVRRWDNTEAFF.

The rearrangement uses TRBV5-6 and TRBJ2-7, with D maybe TRBD1 (6 bases). Trimming pared 4 bases from V and 6 bases from J, leaving 17 bases between. Germline V gene sequence: CDR1 SGHDT, CDR2 YYEEEE. The length of the CDR3 is 14 residues. The CDR3 loop reads CASSRKQGALEQYF. CDR3 sequence (DNA): TGTGCCAGCAGCCGTAAACAGGGAGCTCTCGAGCAGTACTTC.

The chain recombines TRBV10-3 with TRBJ1-2; D is possibly TRBD1 (6 bases). V was clipped by 7 bases and J by 3 bases, with 18 bases between them. In germline, CDR1 is ENHRY, CDR2 SYGVKD. The CDR3 contains 15 residues. The CDR3 loop reads CAITQPLGADYGYTF. The CDR3 bases are TGTGCCATCACCCAACCTTTGGGGGCGGACTATGGCTACACCTTC.

The rearrangement links TRBV25-1 to TRBJ1-2; possibly TRBD1 for D (5 bases). The CDR3 runs to 14 residues. The ends were cut back, 6 bases at V and 2 bases at J, with 13 bases in the middle. The germline V gene encodes CDR1 MGHDK and CDR2 SYGVNS. The CDR3 DNA reads as TGTGCCAGCAGCCCCGGGACCTTAAACTATGGCTACACCTTC. Translating gives CASSPGTLNYGYTF.